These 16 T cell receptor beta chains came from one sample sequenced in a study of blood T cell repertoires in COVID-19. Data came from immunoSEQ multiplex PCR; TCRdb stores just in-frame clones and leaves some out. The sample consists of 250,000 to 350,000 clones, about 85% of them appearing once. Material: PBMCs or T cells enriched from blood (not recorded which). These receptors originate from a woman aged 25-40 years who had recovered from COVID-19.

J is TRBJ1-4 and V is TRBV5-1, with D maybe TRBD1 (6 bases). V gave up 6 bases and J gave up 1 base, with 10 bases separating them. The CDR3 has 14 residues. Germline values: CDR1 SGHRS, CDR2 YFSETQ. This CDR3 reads CASTPDRTNEKLFF. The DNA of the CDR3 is TGCGCCAGCACCCCGGACAGAACTAATGAAAAACTGTTTTTT.

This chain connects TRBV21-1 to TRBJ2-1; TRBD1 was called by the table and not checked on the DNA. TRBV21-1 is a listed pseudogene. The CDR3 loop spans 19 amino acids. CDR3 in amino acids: CASSKGPGTGASSYNEQFF. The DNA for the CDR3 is TGTGCCAGCAGCAAAGGTCCCGGGACAGGGGCCAGCTCCTACAATGAGCAGTTCTTC.

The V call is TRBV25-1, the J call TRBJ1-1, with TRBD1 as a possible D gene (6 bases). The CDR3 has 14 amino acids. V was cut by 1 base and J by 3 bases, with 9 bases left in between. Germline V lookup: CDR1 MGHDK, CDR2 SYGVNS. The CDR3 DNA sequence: TGTGCCAGCAGTGAATTGCACAGGGACACTGAAGCTTTCTTT. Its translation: CASSELHRDTEAFF.

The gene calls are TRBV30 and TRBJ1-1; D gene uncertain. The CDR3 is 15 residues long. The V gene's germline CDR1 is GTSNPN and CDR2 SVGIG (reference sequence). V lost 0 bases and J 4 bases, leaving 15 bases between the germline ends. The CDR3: CAWSVLVKEGTEAFF. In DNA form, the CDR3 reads TGTGCCTGGAGTGTACTAGTCAAGGAGGGCACTGAAGCTTTCTTT.

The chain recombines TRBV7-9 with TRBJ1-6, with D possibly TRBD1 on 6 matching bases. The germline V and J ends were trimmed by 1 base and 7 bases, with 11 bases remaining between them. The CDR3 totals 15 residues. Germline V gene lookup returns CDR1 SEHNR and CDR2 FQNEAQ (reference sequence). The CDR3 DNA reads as TGTGCCAGCAGCTTAGTCCAGGGGTTCAATTCACCCCTCCACTTT. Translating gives CASSLVQGFNSPLHF.

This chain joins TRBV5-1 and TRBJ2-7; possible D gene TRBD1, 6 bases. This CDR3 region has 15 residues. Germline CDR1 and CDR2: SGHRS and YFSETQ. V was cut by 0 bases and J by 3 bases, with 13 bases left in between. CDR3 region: CASSLEQGPLYEQYF. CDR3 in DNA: TGCGCCAGCAGCTTGGAGCAGGGGCCCCTCTACGAGCAGTACTTC.

The CDR3 loop is CASASGGGAGNEQFF. Written as DNA, the CDR3 is TGTGCCAGCGCTAGTGGCGGGGGGGCCGGTAATGAGCAGTTCTTC. This chain connects TRBV2 to TRBJ2-1, with TRBD2 matching 9 bases. The CDR3 contains 15 residues. CDR1 and CDR2 from the germline V gene are SNHLY and FYNNEI. V was clipped by 8 bases and J by 7 bases; unmatched bases: 12.

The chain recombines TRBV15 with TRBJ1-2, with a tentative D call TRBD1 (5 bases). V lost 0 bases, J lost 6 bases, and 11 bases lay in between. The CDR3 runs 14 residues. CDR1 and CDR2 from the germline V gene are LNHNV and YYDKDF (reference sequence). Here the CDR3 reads CATSRDLGVDGYTF. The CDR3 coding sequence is TGTGCCACCAGCAGAGATTTAGGGGTCGATGGCTACACCTTC.

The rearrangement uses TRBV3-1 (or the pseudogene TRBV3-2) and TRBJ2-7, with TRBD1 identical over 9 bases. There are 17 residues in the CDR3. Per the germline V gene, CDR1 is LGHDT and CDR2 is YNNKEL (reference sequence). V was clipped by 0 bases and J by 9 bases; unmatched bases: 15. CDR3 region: CASSQDHRFGTGSVQYF. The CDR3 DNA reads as TGTGCCAGCAGCCAAGATCATCGATTTGGGACAGGGAGCGTGCAGTACTTC.

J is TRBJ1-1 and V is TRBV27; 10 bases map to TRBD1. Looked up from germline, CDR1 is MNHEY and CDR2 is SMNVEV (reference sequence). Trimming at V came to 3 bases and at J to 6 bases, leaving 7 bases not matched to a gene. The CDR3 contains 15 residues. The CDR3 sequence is CASSLPGTGVAEAFF. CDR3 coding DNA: TGTGCCAGCAGTTTGCCCGGGACAGGGGTCGCTGAAGCTTTCTTT.

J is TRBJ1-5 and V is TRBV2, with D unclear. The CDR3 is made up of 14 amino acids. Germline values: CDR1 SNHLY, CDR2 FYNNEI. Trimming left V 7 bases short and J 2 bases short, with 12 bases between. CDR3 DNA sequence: TGTGCCAGCATCTTTCAGGAAGGCAATCAGCCCCAGCATTTT. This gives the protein CASIFQEGNQPQHF.

In nucleotides, the CDR3 is TGTGCCAGCAGTGAATACATCTCTGGAAACACCATATATTTT. Its protein is CASSEYISGNTIYF. The chain recombines TRBV6-1 with TRBJ1-3, with no clear D. The V and J ends lost 2 bases and 0 bases respectively, with 5 bases between them. The germline CDR1 and CDR2 sequences are MNHNS and SASEGT. The CDR3 is made up of 14 amino acids.

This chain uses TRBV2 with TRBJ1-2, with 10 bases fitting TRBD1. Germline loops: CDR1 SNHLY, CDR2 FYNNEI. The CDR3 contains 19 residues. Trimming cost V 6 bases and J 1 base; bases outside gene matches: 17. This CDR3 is CASRGAGQGPFFLNYGYTF. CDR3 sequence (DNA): TGTGCCAGCAGGGGAGCGGGACAGGGGCCCTTTTTCCTTAACTATGGCTACACCTTC.

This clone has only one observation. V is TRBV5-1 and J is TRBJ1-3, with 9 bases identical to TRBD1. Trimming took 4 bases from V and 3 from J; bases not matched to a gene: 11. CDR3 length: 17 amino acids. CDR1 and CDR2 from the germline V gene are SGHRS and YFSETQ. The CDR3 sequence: CASSRPVQGAVGNTIYF. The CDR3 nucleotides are TGCGCCAGCAGCCGACCGGTACAGGGGGCTGTTGGAAACACCATATATTTT.

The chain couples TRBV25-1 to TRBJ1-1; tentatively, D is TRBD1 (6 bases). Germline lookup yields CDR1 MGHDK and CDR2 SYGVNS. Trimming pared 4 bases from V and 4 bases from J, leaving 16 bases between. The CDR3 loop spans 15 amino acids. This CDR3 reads CASSGSGTLRTEAFF. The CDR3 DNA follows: TGTGCCAGCAGTGGTTCCGGGACACTTCGCACTGAAGCTTTCTTT.

CDR3 in DNA: TGTGCCAGCAGCTCCCTAGGACTAGCGGCAGATACGCAGTATTTT. This translates into CASSSLGLAADTQYF. The chain recombines TRBV7-3 with TRBJ2-3, with 10 bases fitting TRBD2. After removal of 4 bases from V and 4 bases from J, the junction contained 5 bases not matched to a gene. The CDR3 consists of 15 residues. Germline V CDR1 and CDR2: SGHTA, FQGTGA.